These 21 T cell receptor beta chains were all obtained from the same sample, sequenced in a study of neurological immune-mediated disorders. TCRdb passed the 5' RACE reads through MiXCR, listing each CDR3 protein once. Here the sample spans roughly 70,000 distinct CDR3 sequences, 4.8% being singletons. The sequencing sample was made of PBMCs. The source of these receptors is a woman in her 70s with multiple sclerosis.

This chain uses TRBV4-1 with TRBJ2-5; 9 bases fit TRBD1. With V trimmed by 2 bases and J by 7 bases, 8 bases remained unmatched. Per the germline V gene, CDR1 is MGHRA and CDR2 is YSYEKL. The CDR3 loop spans 15 amino acids. Here the CDR3 DNA reads TGCGCCAGCAGCCAAAGGACAGGGGAGGAGGTGACCCAGTACTTC. It specifies CASSQRTGEEVTQYF.

Ten or more counts support this clonotype. The genes are TRBV5-1 and TRBJ2-3, with D perhaps matching TRBD2 (5 bases). Germline CDR1 SGHRS, CDR2 YFSETQ. This CDR3 region has 14 residues. V was pared by 0 bases and J by 1 base, with 6 bases between. The CDR3 reads CASSLGRGTDTQYF. The CDR3 bases are TGCGCCAGCAGCTTGGGGCGGGGCACAGATACGCAGTATTTT.

J is TRBJ2-1 and V is TRBV12-3 or TRBV12-4, with a possible D match to TRBD1 (6 bases). This CDR3 comprises 13 residues. Trimming took 0 bases from V and 8 from J, leaving 8 bases between them. CDR3 nucleotide sequence: TGTGCCAGCAGTTTAGCCCAGGGGTATGAGCAGTTCTTC. It yields the protein CASSLAQGYEQFF.

This clonotype has more than one count but fewer than ten. The chain recombines TRBV5-1 with TRBJ2-1; 8 nucleotides agree with TRBD2. In germline, CDR1 is SGHRS, CDR2 YFSETQ. J lost 4 bases, V lost 4 bases, and 1 base had no gene match. The CDR3 consists of 13 residues. The CDR3 loop reads CASSRGGYNEQFF. The CDR3 DNA sequence: TGCGCCAGCAGCCGGGGGGGTTACAATGAGCAGTTCTTC.

This chain uses TRBV19 with TRBJ2-2; the match to TRBD2 covers 12 bases. The CDR3 sequence is 16 residues long. Germline values: CDR1 LNHDA, CDR2 SQIVND (reference sequence). Trimming took 5 bases from V and 4 from J; bases not matched to a gene: 5. The CDR3 loop reads CASSSSGRALTGELFF. In nucleotides, the CDR3 is TGTGCCAGTAGTTCTAGCGGGAGGGCCCTCACCGGGGAGCTGTTTTTT.

This clonotype was detected ten times or more. This chain joins TRBV9 and TRBJ2-7, with D perhaps TRBD1 or TRBD2 (5 bases each). Germline V gene data show CDR1 as SGDLS and CDR2 as YYNGEE. V was cut by 3 bases and J by 4 bases, with 29 bases left in between. The CDR3 is 19 amino acids. The CDR3 nucleotides read TGTGCCAGCAGCGCCGTAGGTGGAAGAGGGGTGGGAAAGGAGTACGAGCAGTACTTC. It codes for CASSAVGGRGVGKEYEQYF.

This clonotype was seen many times. The gene calls are TRBV3-1 and TRBJ2-5, with D perhaps matching TRBD1 or TRBD2 (5 bases each). The CDR3 length is 14 residues. Trimming took off 4 bases at V and 2 bases at J, with 11 bases between the two ends. Germline V gene lookup returns CDR1 LGHDT and CDR2 YNNKEL (reference sequence). The CDR3 loop is CASSRGTPQETQYF. The CDR3 DNA reads TGTGCCAGCAGCCGAGGGACGCCGCAAGAGACCCAGTACTTC.

This clonotype showed up many times. The gene calls are TRBV7-2 and TRBJ2-1, with no clear D. The V end lost 5 bases, the J end lost 7 bases, and 9 bases lay between the germline ends. The CDR3 runs to 12 residues. From germline, CDR1 is SGHTA and CDR2 FQGNSA. The CDR3 region has the DNA TGTGCCAGCAGCCAGACTCGTAATGAGCAGTTCTTC. Its protein is CASSQTRNEQFF.

This clonotype occurred many times. V gene TRBV7-8 combines with J gene TRBJ1-2; the match to TRBD1 covers 12 bases. The CDR3 length is 16 residues. The J segment lost 3 bases and the V segment lost 6 bases, leaving 8 bases of the junction unmatched. Germline loops: CDR1 SGHVS, CDR2 FQNEAQ. CDR3 region: CASSFRDRGPDYGYTF. CDR3 sequence (DNA): TGTGCCAGCAGTTTCCGGGACAGGGGGCCAGACTATGGCTACACCTTC.

In its sample, this clonotype was seen many times. The chain joins TRBV5-1 to TRBJ2-5; a possible D gene is TRBD2 (6 bases). Germline CDR1 SGHRS, CDR2 YFSETQ. The V gene lost 9 bases and the J gene lost 5 bases, with 17 bases spanning the gap. The CDR3 sequence is 13 residues long. The chain's CDR3 is CATRRPSDETQYF. The CDR3, as DNA: TGCGCCACCCGGCGCCCTAGCGATGAGACCCAGTACTTC.

In regard to this clonotype: A much larger clone lies a single base off, so this may be a read error. This chain uses TRBV3-1 with TRBJ2-7; tentative D call: TRBD2 (5 bases). This CDR3 has 13 amino acids. Germline V gene data show CDR1 as LGHDT and CDR2 as YNNKEL (reference sequence). Trimming cost V 3 bases and J 2 bases, with 8 bases left between them. This CDR3 reads CASSQVEAYEQYF. Written as DNA, the CDR3 is TGTGCCAGCAGCCAGGTGGAGGCCTACGAGCAGTACTTC.

The chain carries TRBV6-5 and TRBJ2-1, with 9 bases that match TRBD2. V was pared by 6 bases and J by 9 bases, with 9 bases of the junction left unmatched. The germline V gene encodes CDR1 MNHEY and CDR2 SVGAGI. The length of the CDR3 is 14 residues. DNA for the CDR3: TGTGCCAGCAGGCTAGCGGGATATTATGGTGAGCAGTTCTTC. Encoded protein: CASRLAGYYGEQFF.

By proportion, this clonotype is medium-sized. This chain uses TRBV7-2 with TRBJ2-2, with D perhaps TRBD2 (8 bases). Trimming took off 2 bases at V and 5 bases at J, with 18 bases between the two ends. Germline V gene sequence: CDR1 SGHTA, CDR2 FQGNSA. The CDR3 spans 17 residues. CDR3 sequence: CASSLTGAGGPTGELFF. CDR3 nucleotides: TGTGCCAGCAGCTTAACAGGGGCGGGAGGACCAACCGGGGAGCTGTTTTTT.

The table lists this clonotype with many counts. The V call is TRBV29-1, the J call TRBJ2-5; TRBD2 might be the D (6 bases). CDR1 is SQVTM, CDR2 ANQGSEA, per germline. CDR3 size: 13 residues. The V gene lost 4 bases and the J gene lost 4 bases, with 13 bases spanning the gap. The CDR3 DNA reads TGCAGCGTTGTGGGGGGAGTACGAGAGACCCAGTACTTC. Its translation: CSVVGGVRETQYF. The complete variable domain, with remaining parts taken from reference TRBV29-1 and TRBJ2-5, reads SAVISQKPSRDICQRGTSLTIQCQVDSQVTMMFWYRQQPGQSLTLIATANQGSEATYESGFVIDKFPISRPNLTFSTLTVSNMSPEDSSIYLCSVVGGVRETQYFGPGTRLLVL.

CDR3 nucleotide sequence: TGTGCCAGCAGCCGGACAGGGGTTGAGACCCAGTACTTC. This translates into CASSRTGVETQYF. V gene TRBV7-2 combines with J gene TRBJ2-5; 9 bases align to TRBD1. This CDR3 contains 13 residues. The germline V gene has CDR1 SGHTA and CDR2 FQGNSA. V was clipped by 5 bases and J by 5 bases; unmatched bases: 3.

This clonotype was found many times. CDR3 residues: CASSPPASASTDTQYF. The DNA for the CDR3 is TGTGCCAGCAGCCCCCCAGCTAGCGCTAGCACAGATACGCAGTATTTT. This rearrangement joins TRBV11-2 to TRBJ2-3, with D perhaps TRBD2 (6 bases). CDR1 SGHAT and CDR2 FQNNGV come from the germline V gene. The CDR3 spans 16 residues. V shed 5 bases and J shed 0 bases, with 15 bases lying between them.

This clonotype came up many times. The chain is built from TRBV5-6 and TRBJ2-7, with D unclear. Trimming shortened V by 0 bases and J by 6 bases, and 16 bases separated the two germline ends. The CDR3 runs 15 residues. In germline, CDR1 is SGHDT, CDR2 YYEEEE. The CDR3 here is CASSLGSTDGGEQYF. In DNA, the CDR3 is TGTGCCAGCAGCTTGGGTTCGACGGACGGCGGCGAGCAGTACTTC. The full variable domain, rest sourced from reference TRBV5-6 and TRBJ2-7, is DAGVTQSPTHLIKTRGQQVTLRCSPKSGHDTVSWYQQALGQGPQFIFQYYEEEERQRGNFPDRFSGHQFPNYSSELNVNALLLGDSALYLCASSLGSTDGGEQYFGPGTRLTVT.

This clonotype was observed at least ten times. The chain recombines TRBV20-1 with TRBJ2-5; 13 nucleotides align to TRBD2. The CDR3 spans 16 residues. V was clipped by 3 bases and J by 2 bases; unmatched bases: 6. Looked up from germline, CDR1 is DFQATT and CDR2 is SNEGSKA (reference sequence). This CDR3 is CSARKGTSGAQETQYF. DNA of the CDR3: TGCAGTGCTAGGAAAGGGACTAGCGGGGCTCAAGAGACCCAGTACTTC.

This clonotype was detected many times. V and J are TRBV6-2 or TRBV6-3 and TRBJ2-3; D ambiguous. In germline, CDR1 is MNHEY, CDR2 SVGEGT. The CDR3 sequence is 12 residues long. Trimming left V 5 bases short and J 4 bases short, with 7 bases between. As DNA, the CDR3 is TGTGCCAGCAGTCCCACCCCAGATACGCAGTATTTT. Encoded protein: CASSPTPDTQYF.

This clonotype was seen at least ten times. V is TRBV5-1 and J is TRBJ2-1, with TRBD2 matching over 15 bases. Per germline, CDR1 SGHRS and CDR2 YFSETQ. This CDR3 contains 17 residues. With V trimmed by 4 bases and J by 8 bases, 10 bases remained unmatched. The CDR3 region is CASSTGGLAGGPHEQFF. The CDR3 coding sequence is TGCGCCAGCAGCACCGGAGGACTAGCGGGAGGGCCCCATGAGCAGTTCTTC.

In its sample, this clonotype was seen many times. This chain uses TRBV6-5 with TRBJ2-7; 12 positions match TRBD2. The CDR3 is made up of 15 amino acids. In germline, CDR1 is MNHEY, CDR2 SVGAGI. Germline trimming cut 2 bases from V and 6 bases from J; bases unmatched to any gene: 5. CDR3 residues: CASSYAGLAGPEQYF. DNA for the CDR3: TGTGCCAGCAGTTACGCGGGACTAGCGGGCCCCGAGCAGTACTTC.